This T cell receptor beta chain was captured in a study of cytomegalovirus exposure and HLA in healthy donors (dated by TCRdb to the late 2010s). Context from the whole study: According to a later analysis, the 120 or so validation repertoires were produced on the same platform as the 666 repertoires of the first cohort. The study aimed to test whether signatures of past pathogen exposure could be identified by cataloging public T cell receptors. Along with the roughly 670-subject first cohort, a separate validation cohort of over a hundred different subjects was used. To predict cytomegalovirus infection status, the study brought together high-throughput TCR immunosequencing, statistical association of individual TCRs with disease status, and machine learning. Broad study findings and their caveats: In vitro tests confirmed that three of the cytomegalovirus-associated TCR beta chains recognize cytomegalovirus antigens. In a later analysis, TCRs clustered in the first cohort were found to also tend to co-occur in the approximately 110 validation repertoires, with 94% of cluster scores above 0. The authors suggested that the approach could potentially be extended to other disease states and immunological phenotypes. Across donors, most TCR sequences were observed very rarely, whereas some public TCRs were present in many individuals. All 120 or so repertoires were used to score co-occurrence in the validation cohort in a later analysis, because that analysis had no HLA typing for the cohort. The classifier was reported to diagnose cytomegalovirus status with high specificity and sensitivity in both the original cohort and the validation cohort. The study gave a list of 150 to 200 TCR beta chains associated with cytomegalovirus.

The donors were included in the validation cohort of 90 to 150 subjects, a group kept apart from the approximately 700-subject first cohort. Library preparation employed the immunoSEQ multiplex PCR assay. Concerning the study's data processing: A statistical classification framework was built for diagnosing cytomegalovirus status from the catalog of TCR beta chain sequences. What TCRdb holds here is the immuneACCESS table cut down to in-frame rearrangements. Part of the clones is not present; checked against another copy, under half of the missing clones reflect an unresolved V gene, and the others are unexplained. The D gene and trimming were derived from the DNA, and the V and J assignments and clone size from that table. The sample includes some 170,000 clones, with about 83% observed a single time. The ten largest account for roughly 1.5% of the sample. Comments on this clone: This receptor's antigen is unknown. Per-base quality was not reported, and no clone a single base away is much larger than it.

The CDR3 runs 15 residues from the cysteine to the phenylalanine. CDR3 DNA is the only sequence kept; it has 45 bases, read in frame from the first base. V is pruned by 0 bases and J by 7 bases, leaving 9 bases of the junction without a gene match. The germline V gene (reference sequence) specifies PRHDT as CDR1 and FYEKMQ as CDR2. This receptor chain uses TRBV13 and TRBJ2-7; 7 bases in the junction line up with TRBD1. Sample: PBMCs. The origin of this receptor is a woman aged 25 to 39 in good health and CMV-seronegative. The DNA sequence is TGTGCCAGCAGCTTAGGCCCACAGGGGAATAGGGAGCAGTACTTC. Its translation is CASSLGPQGNREQYF.